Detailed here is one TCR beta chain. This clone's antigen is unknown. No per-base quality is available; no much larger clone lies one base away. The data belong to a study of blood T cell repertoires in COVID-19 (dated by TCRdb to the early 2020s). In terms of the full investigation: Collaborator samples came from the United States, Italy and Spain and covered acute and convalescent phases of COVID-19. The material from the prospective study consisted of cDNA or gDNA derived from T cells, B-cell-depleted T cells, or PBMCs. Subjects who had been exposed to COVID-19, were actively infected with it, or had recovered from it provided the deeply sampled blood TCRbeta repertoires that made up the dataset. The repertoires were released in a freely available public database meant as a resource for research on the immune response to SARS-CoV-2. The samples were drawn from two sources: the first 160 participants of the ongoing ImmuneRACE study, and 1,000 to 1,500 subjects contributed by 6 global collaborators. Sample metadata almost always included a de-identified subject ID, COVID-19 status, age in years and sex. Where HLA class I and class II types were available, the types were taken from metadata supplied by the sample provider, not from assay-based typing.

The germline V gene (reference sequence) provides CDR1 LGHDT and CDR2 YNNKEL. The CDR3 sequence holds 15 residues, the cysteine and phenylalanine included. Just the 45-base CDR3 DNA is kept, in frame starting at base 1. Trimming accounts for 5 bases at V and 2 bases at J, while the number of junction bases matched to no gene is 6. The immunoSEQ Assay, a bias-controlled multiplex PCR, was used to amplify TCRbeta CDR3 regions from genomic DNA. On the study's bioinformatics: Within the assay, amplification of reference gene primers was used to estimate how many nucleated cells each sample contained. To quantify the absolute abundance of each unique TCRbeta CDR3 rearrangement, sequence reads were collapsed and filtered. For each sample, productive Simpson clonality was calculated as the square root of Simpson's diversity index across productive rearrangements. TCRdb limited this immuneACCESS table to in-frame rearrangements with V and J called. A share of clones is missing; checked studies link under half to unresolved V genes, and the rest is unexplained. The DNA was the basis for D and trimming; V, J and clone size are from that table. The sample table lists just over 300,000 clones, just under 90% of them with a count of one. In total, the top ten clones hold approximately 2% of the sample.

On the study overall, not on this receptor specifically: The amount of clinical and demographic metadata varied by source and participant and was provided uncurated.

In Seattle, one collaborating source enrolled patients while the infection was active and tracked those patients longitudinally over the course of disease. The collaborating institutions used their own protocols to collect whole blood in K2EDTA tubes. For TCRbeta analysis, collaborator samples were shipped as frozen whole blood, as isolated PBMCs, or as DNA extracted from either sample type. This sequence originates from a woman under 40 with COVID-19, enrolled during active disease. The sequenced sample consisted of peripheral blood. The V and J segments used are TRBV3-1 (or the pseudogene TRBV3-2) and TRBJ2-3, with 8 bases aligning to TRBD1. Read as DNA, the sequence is TGTGCCAGCAGCTCCAGGGGGCGGGTCACAGATACGCAGTATTTT. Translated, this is CASSSRGRVTDTQYF.